Each of the 18 T cell receptor beta chains below was sequenced from the same sample in a study of blood T cell repertoires in COVID-19. Measured with immunoSEQ multiplex PCR; TCRdb has only the in-frame clones, and not every one. The data hold fewer than 200,000 clones, with roughly 80% observed a single time. The sequencing input was peripheral blood. All receptors derive from a woman aged 55-75 years with COVID-19, enrolled during active disease.

The chain joins TRBV27 to TRBJ1-5; a possible D gene is TRBD1 (6 bases). This CDR3 region has 14 residues. Germline V gives CDR1 MNHEY, CDR2 SMNVEV (reference sequence). The V end lost 6 bases, the J end lost 6 bases, and 15 bases lay between the germline ends. The CDR3 sequence: CASSPTGLGQPQHF. In DNA, the CDR3 is TGTGCCAGCAGCCCGACAGGCCTAGGTCAGCCCCAGCATTTT.

The chain uses TRBV14 and TRBJ2-1; TRBD2 matches 14 bases. V was pared by 4 bases and J by 6 bases, with 11 bases of the junction left unmatched. CDR1 and CDR2 from the germline V gene are SGHDN and FVKESK. The CDR3 has 18 residues. CDR3 sequence (DNA): TGTGCCAGCAGCCGAGGGACTAGCGGGAGTATCTTCTTCAATGAGCAGTTCTTC. This sequence encodes CASSRGTSGSIFFNEQFF.

This chain links TRBV5-4 with TRBJ2-1; maybe TRBD2 (7 bases). Per germline, CDR1 SGHNT and CDR2 YYREEE (reference sequence). The CDR3 is made up of 15 amino acids. The germline V and J ends were trimmed by 4 bases and 9 bases, with 20 bases remaining between them. The CDR3 nucleotides are TGTGCCAGCAGCCGTCGGCCCAGTGGGGGGGCTGAGCAGTTCTTC. Encoded protein: CASSRRPSGGAEQFF. Supplemented by reference TRBV5-4 and TRBJ2-1, the full variable domain reads ETGVTQSPTHLIKTRGQQVTLRCSSQSGHNTVSWYQQALGQGPQFIFQYYREEENGRGNFPPRFSGLQFPNYSSELNVNALELDDSALYLCASSRRPSGGAEQFFGPGTRLTVL.

V and J are TRBV11-3 and TRBJ2-2; tentative D call: TRBD1 (6 bases). With 6 bases removed from V and 5 bases from J, the gap between germline ends came to 13 bases. Germline loops: CDR1 SGHNT, CDR2 YENEEA. The CDR3 runs to 14 residues. The chain's CDR3 is CASRRGTTTGELFF. The CDR3 coding sequence is TGTGCCAGCAGGCGAGGGACAACGACCGGGGAGCTGTTTTTT.

The CDR3 loop reads CSVEKTSGGVGQYF. CDR3 DNA sequence: TGCAGCGTTGAAAAGACTAGCGGGGGGGTAGGCCAGTACTTC. The chain combines TRBV29-1 with TRBJ2-5; TRBD2 agrees at 14 bases. The germline V gene has CDR1 SQVTM and CDR2 ANQGSEA. Trimming took 2 bases from V and 10 from J; bases not matched to a gene: 6. The CDR3 spans 14 residues. Using reference TRBV29-1 and TRBJ2-5 for the parts outside the CDR3, the full variable domain is SAVISQKPSRDICQRGTSLTIQCQVDSQVTMMFWYRQQPGQSLTLIATANQGSEATYESGFVIDKFPISRPNLTFSTLTVSNMSPEDSSIYLCSVEKTSGGVGQYFGPGTRLLVL.

V is TRBV28 and J is TRBJ2-7, with D perhaps matching TRBD1 (6 bases). The CDR3 has 13 amino acids. CDR1 and CDR2 (germline): MDHEN, SYDVKM. Trimming stripped 9 bases from V and 2 bases from J, with 14 bases between. For the CDR3, the DNA is TGTGCCAGTAACCTACAGGGAACCTACGAGCAGTACTTC. Translating gives CASNLQGTYEQYF.

This clone was seen more than once but under ten times. The DNA for the CDR3 is TGTGCCAGCAGCCAGGGACTTCAGTCGGATACGCAGTATTTT. Residues: CASSQGLQSDTQYF. The J gene is TRBJ2-3, the V gene TRBV7-9; tentative D call: TRBD2 (6 bases). Trimming took 5 bases from V and 6 from J, leaving 15 bases between them. Germline CDR1 SEHNR, CDR2 FQNEAQ (reference sequence). The CDR3 covers 14 residues. Complete variable domain (other parts from reference TRBV7-9 and TRBJ2-3): DTGVSQNPRHKITKRGQNVTFRCDPISEHNRLYWYRQTLGQGPEFLTYFQNEAQLEKSRLLSDRFSAERPKGSFSTLEIQRTEQGDSAMYLCASSQGLQSDTQYFGPGTRLTVL.

This rearrangement joins TRBV5-1 to TRBJ2-2; the D is unclear. CDR1 and CDR2 (germline): SGHRS, YFSETQ. The ends were cut back, 0 bases at V and 8 bases at J, with 11 bases in the middle. This CDR3 is 14 amino acids long. This CDR3 reads CASSLEYGLGELFF. CDR3 nucleotide sequence: TGCGCCAGCAGCTTGGAATATGGGCTTGGGGAGCTGTTTTTT.

The chain has TRBV19 and TRBJ2-1; tentative D call: TRBD2 (5 bases). Germline values: CDR1 LNHDA, CDR2 SQIVND (reference sequence). The CDR3 runs 14 residues. Trimming stripped 6 bases from V and 1 base from J, with 10 bases between. The CDR3 DNA sequence: TGTGCCAGTAGGGAGCGGATATCCTACAATGAGCAGTTCTTC. Translating gives CASRERISYNEQFF.

This clone has only a few counts. The V and J genes are TRBV6-5 and TRBJ1-1, with D perhaps matching TRBD1 (6 bases). The germline V and J ends were trimmed by 1 base and 1 base, with 10 bases remaining between them. Germline V gene lookup returns CDR1 MNHEY and CDR2 SVGAGI. There are 15 residues in the CDR3. CDR3 DNA: TGTGCCAGCAGTTACTACAGGGTGCAGAACACTGAAGCTTTCTTT. It codes for CASSYYRVQNTEAFF.

V usage is TRBV7-3 and J usage is TRBJ1-2, with TRBD1 matching 8 bases. V lost 0 bases and J lost 8; bases outside the gene matches: 8. Germline lookup yields CDR1 SGHTA and CDR2 FQGTGA. This CDR3 contains 15 residues. The DNA of the CDR3 is TGTGCCAGCAGCTTAACCCCAGGGGGCGCAGACGGCTACACCTTC. Encoded protein: CASSLTPGGADGYTF.

The V call is TRBV28, the J call TRBJ1-2; no clear D. The germline gives CDR1 MDHEN, CDR2 SYDVKM. Deletions cut 1 base from V and 2 bases from J, with 8 bases between. The CDR3 totals 14 residues. CDR3 in DNA: TGTGCCAGCAGTTTATCCTCCCTCAACTATGGCTACACCTTC. Protein sequence: CASSLSSLNYGYTF.

The chain carries TRBV3-1 (or the pseudogene TRBV3-2) and TRBJ1-2; D not certain. Trimming cost V 5 bases and J 3 bases, with 7 bases left between them. Per germline, CDR1 LGHDT and CDR2 YNNKEL (reference sequence). This CDR3 comprises 12 residues. CDR3 sequence: CASSSLDYGYTF. The DNA for the CDR3 is TGTGCCAGCAGCTCCCTCGACTATGGCTACACCTTC.

The chain employs TRBV9 and TRBJ2-3; D perhaps matches TRBD2 (7 bases). The CDR3 length is 15 residues. In germline, CDR1 is SGDLS, CDR2 YYNGEE. Trimming removed 4 bases at V and 0 bases at J, with 12 bases between. CDR3 residues: CASSLGGASTDTQYF. For the CDR3, the DNA is TGTGCCAGCAGCCTGGGGGGGGCTAGCACAGATACGCAGTATTTT.

Concerning this clone: The sample contains more than one DNA sequence encoding this CDR3. This chain uses TRBV5-1 with TRBJ1-2; the match to TRBD1 covers 7 bases. Germline V gives CDR1 SGHRS, CDR2 YFSETQ. The V segment lost 0 bases and the J segment 4 bases; nucleotides outside the gene matches: 3. This CDR3 has 14 residues. CDR3 residues: CASSLEGTVYGYTF. DNA for the CDR3: TGCGCCAGCAGCTTGGAAGGGACAGTCTATGGCTACACCTTC.

The CDR3 here is CASSNGQGAWQPQHF. CDR3 bases: TGTGCCAGCAGCAATGGACAGGGGGCTTGGCAGCCCCAGCATTTT. This chain links TRBV3-1 (or the pseudogene TRBV3-2) with TRBJ1-5, with TRBD1 matching over 11 bases. CDR1 and CDR2 (germline): LGHDT, YNNKEL (reference sequence). V was clipped by 5 bases and J by 7 bases; unmatched bases: 7. The CDR3 is made up of 15 amino acids.

The chain has TRBV2 and TRBJ2-5, with D perhaps matching TRBD1 (6 bases). V gave up 7 bases and J gave up 5 bases, with 17 bases separating them. This CDR3 is 14 amino acids long. From germline, CDR1 is SNHLY and CDR2 FYNNEI. The CDR3 region is CASKGQGSRETQYF. The DNA of the CDR3 is TGTGCCAGCAAGGGCCAGGGGAGTCGGGAGACCCAGTACTTC.

This clone was seen just once. The CDR3 sequence is CASSSFSAVSYYEQFF. CDR3 bases: TGTGCCAGCAGCTCGTTTAGCGCGGTATCTTACTATGAGCAGTTCTTC. The V call is TRBV7-9, the J call TRBJ2-1, with D perhaps TRBD2 (5 bases). CDR1 and CDR2 from the germline V gene are SEHNR and FQNEAQ (reference sequence). The CDR3 consists of 16 residues. V was trimmed by 4 bases and J by 8 bases, leaving 21 bases between them.